This TCR beta chain was identified during a study of cytomegalovirus exposure and HLA in healthy donors. The PCR ran on 60 Vbeta and 13 Jbeta primers. Assay: immunoSEQ multiplex PCR; the TCRdb copy retains only in-frame clones and omits some. The sample shows about 130,000 clones, roughly four fifths of them seen only once. The clonotype originates from a man aged 50-60 years in good health and CMV-seronegative. The sample was PBMCs.

CDR3 sequence reads: CASSQGLSYNSPLHF. In DNA, the CDR3 is TGTGCCAGCAGCCAGGGACTTTCCTATAATTCACCCCTCCACTTT. This chain links TRBV7-9 with TRBJ1-6, with a tentative D call TRBD1 (5 bases). The V gene lost 5 bases and the J gene lost 1 base, with 9 bases spanning the gap. Germline V lookup: CDR1 SEHNR, CDR2 FQNEAQ (reference sequence). This CDR3 is 15 amino acids long.